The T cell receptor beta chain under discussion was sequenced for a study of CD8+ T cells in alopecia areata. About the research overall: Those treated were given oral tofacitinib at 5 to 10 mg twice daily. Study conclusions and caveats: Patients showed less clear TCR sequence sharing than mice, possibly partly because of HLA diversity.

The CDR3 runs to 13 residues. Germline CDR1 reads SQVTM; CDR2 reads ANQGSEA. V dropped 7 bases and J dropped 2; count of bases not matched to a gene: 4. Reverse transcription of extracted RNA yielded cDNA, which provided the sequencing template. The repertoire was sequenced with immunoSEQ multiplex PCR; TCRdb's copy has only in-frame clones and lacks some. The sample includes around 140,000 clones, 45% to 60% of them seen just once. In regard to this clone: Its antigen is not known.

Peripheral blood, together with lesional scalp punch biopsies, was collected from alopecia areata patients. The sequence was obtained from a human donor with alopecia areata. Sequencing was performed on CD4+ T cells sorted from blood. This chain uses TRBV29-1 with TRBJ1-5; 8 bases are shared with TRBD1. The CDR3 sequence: CSATTGGNQPQHF. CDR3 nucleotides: TGCAGCGCTACGACAGGGGGCAATCAGCCCCAGCATTTT.